This T cell receptor beta chain was retrieved from a study of multiple sclerosis patients with progressive multifocal leukoencephalopathy. Background on the study: Multiple sclerosis patients on natalizumab who never developed PML served as longitudinally sampled controls.

Described time point: before natalizumab initiation. The germline V and J ends were trimmed by 5 bases and 0 bases, with 11 bases remaining between them. The CDR3 length is 16 residues. Germline V gene data show CDR1 as SGHVS and CDR2 as FQNEAQ. Synthetic inline TR CDR3 controls covering all V-J pairings were spiked into each PCR. Produced via immunoSEQ multiplex PCR; TCRdb's table is partial and in-frame only. Of tens of thousands of clones listed, approximately 90% were seen once; the top ten hold 1.1%. The TCR originated in a human donor with multiple sclerosis. The sample was PBMCs. This chain uses TRBV7-8 with TRBJ2-6; D might be TRBD1 or TRBD2, each matching 5 bases. The CDR3 coding sequence is TGTGCCAGCAGCCGGGGCATTTCCTCTGGGGCCAACGTCCTGACTTTC. Protein product: CASSRGISSGANVLTF.